This is a list of T cell receptor beta chains from one sample in a study of T cell responses to AZD1222 COVID-19 vaccine. Sequencing used immunoSEQ multiplex PCR; TCRdb keeps in-frame clones, though not all of them. Counted here are under 80,000 clones, 79% occurring once; the ten biggest clones make up about a quarter. Specimen: peripheral blood, collected on day 0 of MenACWY control vaccination. The receptors were sampled from an adult in good health. CDR3s include the opening cysteine and the closing phenylalanine or tryptophan. A D gene is named only where the DNA matches it firmly. A clone size is listed for some rows: how often the clone was seen (once, few, many), or a class if it is expanded.

>.|TRBJ1-6|.|TRBV9
TGTGCCAGCACCCGGGAGGGGGGCTCCTATAATTCACCCCTCCACTTT
CASTREGGSYNSPLHF
>.|TRBJ2-5|.|TRBV11-1
TGTGCCAGCAGCTTGGCGTTGGGGGAGACCCAGTACTTC
CASSLALGETQYF
>.|TRBJ1-1|.|TRBV4-3
TGCGCCAGCAGCCAAGTGGAGGGGAATGAAGCTTTCTTT
CASSQVEGNEAFF
>.|TRBJ2-1|once|TRBV12-3/TRBV12-4
TGTGCCAGCAGTTCTGCCAATGAGCAGTTCTTC
CASSSANEQFF
>.|TRBJ2-1|.|TRBV11-2
TGTGCCAGCAGCTTCCGGGGCGACTCGAGCTCCTACAATGAGCAGTTCTTC
CASSFRGDSSSYNEQFF
>TRBD1|TRBJ2-4|.|TRBV11-2
TGTGCCAGCAGCACCGGGACAGGGTCAAACATTCAGTACTTC
CASSTGTGSNIQYF
>TRBD1|TRBJ1-2|few|TRBV9
TGTGCCAGCAGCGAGGGGGACAGTTCTTATGGCTACACCTTC
CASSEGDSSYGYTF
>.|TRBJ1-4|.|TRBV29-1
TGCAGCGTGGTCTTAGGGGGATGGGAGGAAAAACTGTTTTTT
CSVVLGGWEEKLFF
>.|TRBJ2-1|.|TRBV3-1/TRBV3-2
TGTGCCAGCAGCCCCCGGAGGTACGAAACCTTCAATGAGCAGTTCTTC
CASSPRRYETFNEQFF
>TRBD1|TRBJ1-2|.|TRBV6-5
TGTGCCAGCAGTTACGCTACAGGGGGAGGCTATGGCTACACCTTC
CASSYATGGGYGYTF
>TRBD1|TRBJ2-1|.|TRBV7-2
TGTGCCAGCAGCTCGACAGGGGGCCGGGAGCAGTTCTTC
CASSSTGGREQFF
>.|TRBJ2-2|few|TRBV9
TGTGCCAGCAGCGTAGCCCCAGATTACGGGGAGCTGTTTTTT
CASSVAPDYGELFF
>.|TRBJ2-3|.|TRBV27
TGTGCCAGCAGTCTAAGGAGTGCAGATACGCAGTATTTT
CASSLRSADTQYF
>.|TRBJ2-1|.|TRBV7-9
TGTGCCAGCAGCTTCCCGGGGGATGAGCAGTTCTTC
CASSFPGDEQFF
>TRBD1|TRBJ1-6|.|TRBV27
TGTGCCAGCAGTTTTCTCCCCGGGACAGGTCACAATTCACCCCTCCGCTTT
CASSFLPGTGHNSPLRF
>.|TRBJ1-2|once|TRBV2
TGTGCCAGCCGACAGCACTATGGCTACACCTTC
CASRQHYGYTF
>.|TRBJ1-1|once|TRBV12-3/TRBV12-4
TGTGCCAGCAGTTACCTTACAAACACTGAAGCTTTCTTT
CASSYLTNTEAFF
>.|TRBJ2-2|.|TRBV5-1
TGCGCCAGCAGCTTGACAGTATCCACCGGGGAGCTGTTTTTT
CASSLTVSTGELFF
>.|TRBJ2-1|.|TRBV7-2
TGTGCCAGCACCTCCTCCAGGGTGTACAATGAGCAGTTCTTC
CASTSSRVYNEQFF
>.|TRBJ1-5|.|TRBV2
TGTGCCAGCAGGACCGACCATAGCAATCAGCCCCAGCATTTT
CASRTDHSNQPQHF
>.|TRBJ1-1|.|TRBV15
TGTGCCACCAGCAGACTGGGTAACACTGAAGCTTTCTTT
CATSRLGNTEAFF
>.|TRBJ2-2|.|TRBV9
TGTGCCAGCAGCGTTACCGGGAGTATAACCGGGGAGCTGTTTTTT
CASSVTGSITGELFF
>TRBD1|TRBJ1-2|.|TRBV11-2
TGTGCCAGCAGCCCGGACAGGGATAGGGGCTACACCTTC
CASSPDRDRGYTF
>.|TRBJ1-6|.|TRBV11-2
TGTGCCAGCAGGCCTCCCGGTCGCTATAATTCACCCCTCCACTTT
CASRPPGRYNSPLHF
>.|TRBJ2-3|.|TRBV28
TGTGCCAGCAGTCCTCTACGGGGGGCGAGCACAGATACGCAGTATTTT
CASSPLRGASTDTQYF
>.|TRBJ1-1|.|TRBV5-1
TGCGCCAGCAGCCCCGGCGGGCAGGCGAACACTGAAGCTTTCTTT
CASSPGGQANTEAFF
>TRBD1|TRBJ1-1|few|TRBV18
TGTGCCAGCTCACAGACCGGGACAGGGCATTCCATGAACACTGAAGCTTTCTTT
CASSQTGTGHSMNTEAFF
>.|TRBJ2-7|.|TRBV25-1
TGTGCCAGCAGTGGGGATGTAACTAGCTCCTACGAGCAGTACTTC
CASSGDVTSSYEQYF
>.|TRBJ1-2|.|TRBV6-5
TGTGCCAGCAGCCCGCAGGGATACTATGGCTACACCTTC
CASSPQGYYGYTF
>TRBD2|TRBJ2-1|.|TRBV2
TGTGCCAGCAGTGAGGGACTAGCGGGGTACAATGAGCAGTTCTTC
CASSEGLAGYNEQFF
>.|TRBJ1-6|.|TRBV5-1
TGCGCCAGCAGCTTGGTAGCAGGAGATTATAATTCACCCCTCCACTTT
CASSLVAGDYNSPLHF
>.|TRBJ1-2|.|TRBV6-2/TRBV6-3
TGTGCCAGCACCCCGCGGGCTAACTATGGCTACACCTTC
CASTPRANYGYTF
>.|TRBJ2-2|.|TRBV3-1/TRBV3-2
TGTGCCAGCAGCCAACAAGGGCGGAAAAACACCGGGGAGCTGTTTTTT
CASSQQGRKNTGELFF
>TRBD1|TRBJ1-4|.|TRBV6-5
TGTGCCAGCAGTCCAACAGGGGGGGATGAAAAACTGTTTTTT
CASSPTGGDEKLFF
>.|TRBJ2-2|.|TRBV4-1
TGCGCCAGCAGCGGCGGTTGGACCGGGGAGCTGTTTTTT
CASSGGWTGELFF
>.|TRBJ2-7|.|TRBV4-1
TGCGCCAGCAGCCAACAGGGGAGAGGGGCCTACGAGCAGTACTTC
CASSQQGRGAYEQYF
>.|TRBJ1-1|.|TRBV6-2/TRBV6-3
TGTGCCAGCAGTTACCGGGGCTACACTGAAGCTTTCTTT
CASSYRGYTEAFF
>.|TRBJ1-1|.|TRBV2
TGTGCCAGCAGCGGTAACGTAGGGACTGAAGCTTTCTTT
CASSGNVGTEAFF
>.|TRBJ1-5|once|TRBV6-5
TGTGCCAGCAGTTCGCAGGGGAACAATCAGCCCCAGCATTTT
CASSSQGNNQPQHF
>.|TRBJ2-1|few|TRBV7-8
TGTGCCAGCAGCTTAGGAGGTTCCTACAATGAGCAGTTCTTC
CASSLGGSYNEQFF
>TRBD1|TRBJ2-2|.|TRBV11-3
TGTGCCAGCAGCTTAGGGACAGGGGGCACCGGGGAGCTGTTTTTT
CASSLGTGGTGELFF
>.|TRBJ2-1|.|TRBV5-4
TGTGCCAGCAGCTTGGTCAGGGGCGCCTACAATGAGCAGTTCTTC
CASSLVRGAYNEQFF
>.|TRBJ1-1|.|TRBV28
TGTGCCAGCAGTTTTTACGACACTGAAGCTTTCTTT
CASSFYDTEAFF
>.|TRBJ2-1|.|TRBV2
TGTGCCAGCAGTGAAGGGCAATACAATGAGCAGTTCTTC
CASSEGQYNEQFF
>TRBD2|TRBJ2-1|.|TRBV5-1
TGCGCCAGCAGCTTTATCGGGACTAGCGGGGTTTACAATGAGCAGTTCTTC
CASSFIGTSGVYNEQFF
>.|TRBJ1-1|.|TRBV3-1/TRBV3-2
TGTGCCAGCAGCCAAGATCCGGCCACGGCTGAAGCTTTCTTT
CASSQDPATAEAFF
>.|TRBJ1-2|.|TRBV28
TGTGGGGCAGGGAGTAACTATGGCTACACCTTC
CGAGSNYGYTF
>TRBD2|TRBJ2-5|.|TRBV30
TGTGCCTGGAGTCTAGCGGGCTTCCAAGAGACCCAGTACTTC
CAWSLAGFQETQYF
>TRBD1|TRBJ2-5|.|TRBV4-1
TGCGCCAGCAGCCAAGATGGGACAGTAGCAGAGACCCAGTACTTC
CASSQDGTVAETQYF
>.|TRBJ2-7|.|TRBV19
TGTGCCAGTAGTTTCCCCGGGGGGCCGGTCGACGAGCAGTACTTC
CASSFPGGPVDEQYF
>.|TRBJ2-3|.|TRBV7-2
TGTGCCAGCAGCTTAGCTTGGCGGGGAGGCACAGATACGCAGTATTTT
CASSLAWRGGTDTQYF
>.|TRBJ1-5|few|TRBV24-1
TGTGCCACCAGTGCCGGGGGGAATCAGCCCCAGCATTTT
CATSAGGNQPQHF
>TRBD1|TRBJ1-4|.|TRBV5-1
TGCGCCAGCAGCTACGGACAGGGTCAAATGTTGTTTTTT
CASSYGQGQMLFF
>.|TRBJ2-1|.|TRBV3-1/TRBV3-2
TGTGCCAGCAGCCAAGTGAGGTTCTCCAATGAGCAGTTCTTC
CASSQVRFSNEQFF
>.|TRBJ2-5|.|TRBV7-3
TGTGCCAGCAGCTTAGTGGAGTCAGGTCCCCAAGAGACCCAGTACTTC
CASSLVESGPQETQYF
>.|TRBJ1-2|.|TRBV19
TGTGCCAGTAGTATTTCAGGGATTAACTATGGCTACACCTTC
CASSISGINYGYTF
>.|TRBJ1-1|.|TRBV13
TGTGCCAGCAGCTTAATGGCGAAGGGACTCATGAACACTGAAGCTTTCTTT
CASSLMAKGLMNTEAFF